The text below deals with one TCR beta chain. The data are from a study of blood T cell repertoires in COVID-19. The overall study: COVID-19 samples collected from the United States, Italy and Spain covered acute and convalescent phases. In each case, the material was cDNA or gDNA derived from T cells, B-cell-depleted T cells, or PBMCs.

As handled by the study authors: Nucleated cell number was recorded as an estimate derived from reference gene primer amplification. Assay used: immunoSEQ multiplex PCR; TCRdb lists only in-frame clones, some missing. V and J calls and clone size are copied from that table; D and trimming were computed from the DNA. The table lists about 250,000 clones, about 89% of them singletons. V was trimmed by 0 bases and J by 3 bases, leaving 11 bases between them. CDR3 size: 16 residues. Germline-derived CDR1 and CDR2 are LGHNA and YNFKEQ. The V and J genes are TRBV4-2 and TRBJ1-4; no firm D call. This clonotype was obtained from a woman aged 60 to 75 who had recovered from COVID-19. Sequenced sample: peripheral blood. The CDR3 region is CASSQDPSRANEKLFF. CDR3 sequence (DNA): TGTGCCAGCAGCCAAGATCCCAGCCGGGCTAATGAAAAACTGTTTTTT.